A single T cell receptor beta chain is shown here with its context. Its antigen is as yet unknown. The source of the sample is a study of T cells in narcolepsy. V dropped 0 bases and J dropped 4; count of bases not matched to a gene: 7. The CDR3 totals 16 residues. Repertoires were generated with immunoSEQ multiplex PCR, while TCRdb's copy carries only in-frame clones and drops some. The sample has about 35,000 clones, 70% to 85% seen once. Study findings and constraints: Blood of same and different patients, but not healthy controls, reportedly held recurring autoreactive clonotypes. In some patient and control memory CD4+ samples, autoreactive clones were absent. Comparing one patient's CSF and blood CD4+ clonotypes highlighted HCRT- and TRIB2-specific autoreactive clonotypes.

The V call is TRBV23-1, the J call TRBJ2-7; TRBD1 agrees at 9 bases. TRBV23-1 is placed among ORFs of uncertain function. The sequence was obtained from a human donor in good health. Source material: memory (CD45RA-) CD4+ T cells from blood. CDR3 in amino acids: CASSQSPDRGKYEQYF. The CDR3 region has the DNA TGCGCCAGCAGTCAATCGCCCGACAGGGGGAAGTACGAGCAGTACTTC.